The 6 T cell receptor beta chains below were found in one sample sequenced in a study of blood T cell repertoires in COVID-19. Sequencing was performed with immunoSEQ multiplex PCR; in TCRdb, only in-frame clones are kept and a portion is missing. The table includes more than 200,000 clones, about 88% detected once. The source material was peripheral blood. Receptors originate from a man aged 70 or older with acute or convalescent COVID-19.

The J gene is TRBJ2-5, the V gene TRBV29-1; weak D call: TRBD2 (6 bases). Germline loops: CDR1 SQVTM, CDR2 ANQGSEA. The CDR3 consists of 14 residues. V was clipped by 4 bases and J by 5 bases, with 17 bases between them. CDR3 protein: CSVADWSGYETQYF. DNA of the CDR3: TGCAGCGTTGCGGATTGGAGCGGGTACGAGACCCAGTACTTC.

V usage is TRBV18 and J usage is TRBJ2-1, with D possibly matching TRBD1 (6 bases). The CDR3 runs 14 residues. Germline V lookup: CDR1 KGHSH, CDR2 LQKENI. The ends were cut back, 0 bases at V and 8 bases at J, with 11 bases in the middle. The CDR3 nucleotides read TGTGCCAGCTCACCACCGGGTTCAGGGGATGAGCAGTTCTTC. Translation gives CASSPPGSGDEQFF.

V and J are TRBV27 and TRBJ2-1, with TRBD1 as a possible D gene (5 bases). CDR1 is MNHEY, CDR2 SMNVEV, per germline (reference sequence). Trimming cost V 6 bases and J 5 bases, with 14 bases left between them. This CDR3 region has 14 residues. CDR3 bases: TGTGCCAGCAGGACCACAGGTGCCCACAATGAGCAGTTCTTC. Protein: CASRTTGAHNEQFF.

This clone was counted a single time. V and J are TRBV7-9 and TRBJ2-2; TRBD2 agrees at 10 bases. Germline CDR1 and CDR2: SEHNR and FQNEAQ (reference sequence). Trimming took 3 bases from V and 4 from J; bases not matched to a gene: 2. This CDR3 is built from 15 residues. The CDR3 sequence: CASSLASGSTGELFF. The CDR3 DNA reads TGTGCCAGCAGCTTGGCTAGCGGGAGCACCGGGGAGCTGTTTTTT.

The genes are TRBV7-3 and TRBJ2-2, with 9 bases that match TRBD2. CDR3 size: 17 residues. J gave up 0 bases and V 0 bases, and 2 bases lay outside the gene matches. Germline CDR1 and CDR2: SGHTA and FQGTGA. CDR3 nucleotides: TGTGCCAGCAGCTTAACAGGCGGGAGGGCGAACACCGGGGAGCTGTTTTTT. It encodes CASSLTGGRANTGELFF.

This rearrangement joins TRBV7-9 to TRBJ2-1; D may be TRBD2 (5 bases). This CDR3 contains 14 residues. Germline CDR1 is SEHNR and CDR2 is FQNEAQ (reference sequence). V gave up 5 bases and J gave up 2 bases, with 10 bases separating them. CDR3 protein: CASSHGGTYNEQFF. The CDR3 nucleotides read TGTGCCAGCAGCCACGGAGGCACCTACAATGAGCAGTTCTTC.